This T cell receptor beta chain was retrieved from a study of T cell responses to AZD1222 COVID-19 vaccine. The data were produced by immunoSEQ multiplex PCR, yet TCRdb's version contains in-frame clones alone and is incomplete. The sample yields 110,000 or so clones, 70% to 90% seen once. Unmatched junction bases numbered 12, after V lost 6 bases and J lost 3 bases. This CDR3 contains 16 residues. CDR1 is MDHEN, CDR2 SYDVKM, per germline. This clonotype was obtained from an adult who received the AZD1222 COVID-19 vaccine. The sequences come from peripheral blood, collected 28 days after the second AZD1222 dose. The chain is built from TRBV28 and TRBJ2-5; 8 nucleotides line up with TRBD1. The CDR3 sequence: CASSRGTGGREETQYF. CDR3 bases: TGTGCCAGCAGCCGGGGGACAGGAGGCCGCGAAGAGACCCAGTACTTC.